These 23 T cell receptor beta chains were sequenced from one sample in a study of CD8 T cells in Susac syndrome (dated by TCRdb to between 2017 and 2020). The library was obtained by the immunoSEQ multiplex PCR assay. RNA was extracted using the RNeasy kit, and roughly 0.5 to 1 microgram was reverse transcribed with random hexamers. TCRdb reprocessing: public reads trimmed at Q25 with fastp, clones called with MiXCR, in-frame beta chains kept. Every entry covers one CDR3 protein and lists the most common genes and DNA from its rows. The sample yields about 120,000 distinct CDR3 sequences; 90% to 95% were counted once. The ten largest clones take up approximately 0.097% of the sample. Specimen: CD4+ T cells from PBMCs. These receptors came from a human donor with multiple sclerosis.

This sequence joins TRBV30 and TRBJ1-2; no reliable D call. CDR3 length: 12 residues. V lost 0 bases and J lost 7, with 9 bases in between. Germline V gene data show CDR1 as GTSNPN and CDR2 as SVGIG (reference sequence). CDR3 coding DNA: TGTGCCTGGAGTGTACACGTGGGTGGCTACACCTTC. This translates into CAWSVHVGGYTF.

The CDR3 is CASSPGQVNADTQYF. CDR3 nucleotides: TGTGCCAGCAGCCCCGGACAGGTTAACGCAGATACGCAGTATTTT. The rearrangement uses TRBV7-2 and TRBJ2-3, with 7 bases fitting TRBD1. V shed 5 bases, J shed 4 bases, and the junction held 9 bases outside the gene matches. The CDR3 contains 15 residues. Germline loops: CDR1 SGHTA, CDR2 FQGNSA.

CDR3 protein: CSVRQGDEKLFF. CDR3 sequence (DNA): TGCAGCGTCCGACAGGGGGATGAAAAACTGTTTTTT. V gene TRBV29-1 combines with J gene TRBJ1-4, with 9 bases lining up with TRBD1. This CDR3 contains 12 residues. V lost 6 bases, J lost 6 bases, and 2 bases stayed unmatched. Germline loops: CDR1 SQVTM, CDR2 ANQGSEA. The full variable domain, rest sourced from reference TRBV29-1 and TRBJ1-4, is SAVISQKPSRDICQRGTSLTIQCQVDSQVTMMFWYRQQPGQSLTLIATANQGSEATYESGFVIDKFPISRPNLTFSTLTVSNMSPEDSSIYLCSVRQGDEKLFFGSGTQLSVL.

This clonotype has a single count. V is TRBV2 and J is TRBJ1-1; D call uncertain. CDR1 and CDR2 (germline): SNHLY, FYNNEI. The CDR3 length is 15 residues. V was pared by 1 base and J by 7 bases, with 16 bases between. CDR3 protein: CASSEGASGSGEAFF. The CDR3 nucleotides are TGTGCCAGCAGTGAAGGGGCAAGCGGGTCTGGTGAAGCTTTCTTT.

This clonotype was observed a handful of times. The V call is TRBV27, the J call TRBJ2-3; 8 bases align to TRBD2. J was trimmed by 4 bases and V by 7 bases; bases with no gene match: 4. Germline V gene data show CDR1 as MNHEY and CDR2 as SMNVEV (reference sequence). This CDR3 has 13 residues. CDR3 residues: CASTGGGADTQYF. The CDR3 region has the DNA TGTGCCAGCACCGGGGGGGGCGCAGATACGCAGTATTTT.

This chain uses TRBV11-2 with TRBJ2-5; D unresolved. Germline V gene data show CDR1 as SGHAT and CDR2 as FQNNGV. CDR3 length equals 12 residues. V lost 5 bases to trimming and J lost 6 bases, with 10 bases between them. CDR3: CASSPLRQTQYF. CDR3 nucleotides: TGTGCCAGCAGCCCCCTCCGCCAGACCCAGTACTTC. Drawing the rest from reference TRBV11-2 and TRBJ2-5, the complete variable domain is EAGVAQSPRYKIIEKRQSVAFWCNPISGHATLYWYQQILGQGPKLLIQFQNNGVVDDSQLPKDRFSAERLKGVDSTLKIQPAKLEDSAVYLCASSPLRQTQYFGPGTRLLVL.

This clonotype was recorded only once. The gene calls are TRBV28 and TRBJ1-3; D is ambiguous. V was trimmed by 8 bases and J by 0 bases, leaving 17 bases between them. The CDR3 is 16 amino acids. From germline, CDR1 is MDHEN and CDR2 SYDVKM. CDR3 in DNA: TGTGCCAGCCTCACCCGGGCCTCACGCTCTGGAAACACCATATATTTT. Amino acids: CASLTRASRSGNTIYF. The full variable domain, rest sourced from reference TRBV28 and TRBJ1-3, is DVKVTQSSRYLVKRTGEKVFLECVQDMDHENMFWYRQDPGLGLRLIYFSYDVKMKEKGDIPEGYSVSREKKERFSLILESASTNQTSMYLCASLTRASRSGNTIYFGEGSWLTVV.

This clonotype was observed once. V is TRBV30 and J is TRBJ2-5; weak D call: TRBD2 (5 bases). This CDR3 comprises 13 residues. Trimming pared 3 bases from V and 1 base from J, leaving 9 bases between. CDR1 and CDR2 from the germline V gene are GTSNPN and SVGIG (reference sequence). Here the CDR3 DNA reads TGTGCCTGGAGCCCTGGAGGCCAAGAGACCCAGTACTTC. This codes for CAWSPGGQETQYF.

The gene calls are TRBV29-1 and TRBJ1-5, with a tentative D call TRBD1 (6 bases). Germline CDR1 reads SQVTM; CDR2 reads ANQGSEA. This CDR3 region has 13 residues. The germline V and J ends were trimmed by 7 bases and 3 bases, with 13 bases remaining between them. The CDR3 DNA reads TGCAGCGCCTCGTACAGGGACAATCAGCCCCAGCATTTT. It specifies CSASYRDNQPQHF.

This rearrangement joins TRBV30 to TRBJ2-1, with 9 nucleotides matching TRBD1. CDR1 is GTSNPN and CDR2 is SVGIG in the germline V gene (reference sequence). This CDR3 contains 16 residues. After removal of 3 bases from V and 7 bases from J, the junction contained 13 bases not matched to a gene. CDR3 in amino acids: CAWRAEDRGVKNEQFF. CDR3 DNA: TGTGCCTGGAGAGCAGAAGACAGGGGGGTAAAAAATGAGCAGTTCTTC.

This rearrangement joins TRBV12-3 or TRBV12-4 to TRBJ2-1; perhaps TRBD1 as D (5 bases). V lost 4 bases and J 3 bases, leaving 13 bases between the germline ends. The length of the CDR3 is 15 residues. For the CDR3, the DNA is TGTGCCAGCAGTTCCGACAGAAGGATCTACAATGAGCAGTTCTTC. Protein sequence: CASSSDRRIYNEQFF.

The chain combines TRBV29-1 with TRBJ2-7; D gene unclear. The V end was cut by 2 bases, the J end by 5 bases, with 10 bases between. The CDR3 covers 12 residues. Per the germline V gene, CDR1 is SQVTM and CDR2 is ANQGSEA. The CDR3 region has the DNA TGCAGCGTTGAACCAGTGGCGGACGAGCAGTACTTC. Translation: CSVEPVADEQYF.

The genes are TRBV20-1 and TRBJ1-5; D is unresolved. The CDR3 length is 12 residues. Germline V gene lookup returns CDR1 DFQATT and CDR2 SNEGSKA (reference sequence). The germline V and J ends were trimmed by 5 bases and 4 bases, with 9 bases remaining between them. The CDR3 DNA reads TGCAGTGCTCAGGACGGTAATCAGCCCCAGCATTTT. The encoded protein is CSAQDGNQPQHF.

CDR3 sequence reads: CSARDPAGASTDTQYF. The CDR3 DNA reads as TGCAGTGCTAGAGATCCAGCGGGGGCTAGCACAGATACGCAGTATTTT. The rearrangement uses TRBV20-1 and TRBJ2-3, with 8 bases aligning to TRBD2. J lost 0 bases, V lost 0 bases, and 5 bases had no gene match. Germline CDR1 DFQATT, CDR2 SNEGSKA (reference sequence). CDR3 length: 16 residues.

The J gene is TRBJ1-2, the V gene TRBV29-1, with D possibly matching TRBD1 (5 bases). V was pared by 7 bases and J by 4 bases, with 16 bases between. The germline gives CDR1 SQVTM, CDR2 ANQGSEA. The CDR3 runs to 13 residues. The CDR3 reads CSGGGRDGYGYTF. As DNA, the CDR3 is TGCAGCGGGGGCGGGAGGGACGGCTATGGCTACACCTTC.

The J gene is TRBJ1-5, the V gene TRBV5-1, with TRBD1 as a possible D gene (5 bases). Germline CDR1 SGHRS, CDR2 YFSETQ. CDR3 length: 13 amino acids. V gave up 0 bases and J gave up 7 bases, with 8 bases separating them. CDR3 nucleotide sequence: TGCGCCAGCAGCTTGGAGGGGATACAGCCCCAGCATTTT. It is translated as CASSLEGIQPQHF.

This chain uses TRBV28 with TRBJ1-5, with 9 bases matching TRBD1. Germline lookup yields CDR1 MDHEN and CDR2 SYDVKM. V was clipped by 4 bases and J by 3 bases; unmatched bases: 13. This CDR3 is 18 amino acids long. The CDR3 region has the DNA TGTGCCAGCAGTTCCCGGGACAGGGATATAGAGAACAATCAGCCCCAGCATTTT. Its protein product is CASSSRDRDIENNQPQHF.

The chain uses TRBV7-8 and TRBJ1-2; 9 bases are shared with TRBD1. This CDR3 contains 16 residues. Germline V gives CDR1 SGHVS, CDR2 FQNEAQ. V was clipped by 5 bases and J by 8 bases; unmatched bases: 15. CDR3 loop: CASSLNMGQGHGGYTF. The DNA of the CDR3 is TGTGCCAGCAGCCTTAATATGGGACAGGGCCATGGGGGCTACACCTTC.

V is TRBV20-1 and J is TRBJ2-1; no reliable D call. V gave up 7 bases and J gave up 7 bases, with 17 bases separating them. CDR1 is DFQATT, CDR2 SNEGSKA, per germline (reference sequence). The CDR3 extends over 13 amino acids. CDR3 nucleotides: TGCAGTGTCCGCCCCCCTAGTCCGAATGAGCAGTTCTTC. This encodes CSVRPPSPNEQFF.

The genes are TRBV15 and TRBJ2-7, with no clear D. The germline V gene has CDR1 LNHNV and CDR2 YYDKDF (reference sequence). With 0 bases removed from V and 0 bases from J, the gap between germline ends came to 6 bases. CDR3 length equals 14 residues. The DNA of the CDR3 is TGTGCCACCAGCAGAGATACGGTCTCCTACGAGCAGTACTTC. Its translation is CATSRDTVSYEQYF.

The chain combines TRBV5-1 with TRBJ1-2, with D tentatively TRBD1 (6 bases). Per germline, CDR1 SGHRS and CDR2 YFSETQ. The length of the CDR3 is 13 residues. Trimming shortened V by 5 bases and J by 2 bases, and 10 bases separated the two germline ends. CDR3 sequence reads: CASSSQGNYGYTF. In DNA form, the CDR3 reads TGCGCCAGCAGTTCACAGGGAAACTATGGCTACACCTTC.

The rearrangement uses TRBV5-1 and TRBJ2-7; D uncertain. Germline lookup yields CDR1 SGHRS and CDR2 YFSETQ. This CDR3 region has 17 residues. V lost 4 bases and J 2 bases, leaving 22 bases between the germline ends. CDR3 in amino acids: CASSDRSVVHGTYEQYF. As DNA, the CDR3 is TGCGCCAGCAGCGATCGAAGTGTCGTCCACGGCACCTACGAGCAGTACTTC.

There are a few counts of this clonotype. V gene TRBV18 combines with J gene TRBJ2-5; D is unresolved. V dropped 6 bases and J dropped 0 bases, with 5 bases sitting between them. CDR3 length equals 12 residues. Germline V gene data show CDR1 as KGHSH and CDR2 as LQKENI. DNA of the CDR3: TGTGCCAGCTCCCCGAACCAAGAGACCCAGTACTTC. Residues: CASSPNQETQYF.